The rows below give T cell receptor beta chains drawn from one sample of a study of T cell responses to AZD1222 COVID-19 vaccine. Generated by immunoSEQ multiplex PCR, the TCRdb table keeps only in-frame clones and is missing some. The repertoire has roughly 77,000 clones, more than 85% of them found once; the top ten carry more than 4.5%. The sample in question was peripheral blood, obtained 28 days after the second AZD1222 dose. These receptors were obtained from an adult who received the AZD1222 COVID-19 vaccine. Both conserved end residues are part of each CDR3. A D gene is named only where the DNA matches it firmly. The size of a clone is reported for some rows only, either as once, few or many, or as a class for expanded clones.

cdr3_length: 14
v_call: TRBV3-1/TRBV3-2
clone_size: NA
j_call: TRBJ1-2
d_call: NA
cdr3_nt: TGTGCCAGCAGCCCCCTTAAATTCGTCTATGGCTACACCTTC
cdr3_aa: CASSPLKFVYGYTF

cdr3_length: 17
v_call: TRBV18
clone_size: NA
j_call: TRBJ1-5
d_call: TRBD1
cdr3_nt: TGTGCCAGCTCACCATTGGGACAGGGGGTAGGGTATCAGCCCCAGCATTTT
cdr3_aa: CASSPLGQGVGYQPQHF

cdr3_length: 13
v_call: TRBV30
clone_size: NA
j_call: TRBJ1-1
d_call: NA
cdr3_nt: TGTGCCTGGACTCCAGGGATCAGCACTGAAGCTTTCTTT
cdr3_aa: CAWTPGISTEAFF

cdr3_length: 11
v_call: TRBV20-1
clone_size: NA
j_call: TRBJ1-1
d_call: NA
cdr3_nt: TGCAGTGCTAGGGGCCTAGGGGAAGCTTTCTTT
cdr3_aa: CSARGLGEAFF

cdr3_length: 13
v_call: TRBV19
clone_size: NA
j_call: TRBJ1-2
d_call: TRBD1
cdr3_nt: TGTGCCAGTGGGACAGGCCTTAACTATGGCTACACCTTC
cdr3_aa: CASGTGLNYGYTF

cdr3_length: 13
v_call: TRBV10-2
clone_size: once
j_call: TRBJ1-2
d_call: NA
cdr3_nt: TGCGCCAGCAGTGAGTTTATGGGTGGAGGCTACACCTTC
cdr3_aa: CASSEFMGGGYTF

cdr3_length: 13
v_call: TRBV7-9
clone_size: NA
j_call: TRBJ2-5
d_call: NA
cdr3_nt: TGTGCCGAATCAAGGCCGGGTGAAGAGACCCAGTACTTC
cdr3_aa: CAESRPGEETQYF

cdr3_length: 17
v_call: TRBV3-1/TRBV3-2
clone_size: NA
j_call: TRBJ1-5
d_call: NA
cdr3_nt: TGTGCCAGCAGCCAAGATACCGGATTTTTGGGCAATCAGCCCCAGCATTTT
cdr3_aa: CASSQDTGFLGNQPQHF

cdr3_length: 15
v_call: TRBV3-1/TRBV3-2
clone_size: NA
j_call: TRBJ2-7
d_call: TRBD2
cdr3_nt: TGTGCCAGCAGCCAGAATCCTAGCGGATCCTACGAGCAGTACTTC
cdr3_aa: CASSQNPSGSYEQYF

cdr3_length: 16
v_call: TRBV28
clone_size: NA
j_call: TRBJ1-1
d_call: TRBD1
cdr3_nt: TGTGCCAGCAGTGCGCCGGGACAGGGGGCTTCCACTGAAGCTTTCTTT
cdr3_aa: CASSAPGQGASTEAFF

cdr3_length: 11
v_call: TRBV18
clone_size: once
j_call: TRBJ2-5
d_call: NA
cdr3_nt: TGTGCCAGCTCCCTGGGAGAGACCCAGTACTTC
cdr3_aa: CASSLGETQYF